This TCR beta chain emerged from a study of cytomegalovirus exposure and HLA in healthy donors. Study background: Of all 400 or so donors who were genotyped, about 84% belonged to the Caucasian-associated ancestry cluster. Findings and limits, study-wide: Reports state that TCR beta sequences accurately predicted most subjects' HLA-A and HLA-B alleles. Sequencing probably produced one cluster of sequence variants that were highly shared. The study labeled 180 or so TCR beta chains cytomegalovirus-associated.

With respect to this clone: Antigen specificity is unknown.

This CDR3 has 15 residues. CDR1 MNHEY and CDR2 SMNVEV come from the germline V gene (reference sequence). V was cut by 4 bases and J by 0 bases, with 9 bases left in between. PCR used 60 Vbeta primers and 13 Jbeta primers. Libraries were prepared by immunoSEQ multiplex PCR; TCRdb keeps only in-frame clonotypes and omits some of them. The repertoire holds 100,000 or so clones, with roughly 71% as singletons. The chain couples TRBV27 to TRBJ2-2; D call uncertain. The material sequenced was PBMCs. This clonotype was obtained from a man in his forties or fifties in good health and CMV-seropositive. As DNA, the CDR3 is TGTGCCAGCAGTTCTATCCCCCCGAACACCGGGGAGCTGTTTTTT. Translated, it gives CASSSIPPNTGELFF.